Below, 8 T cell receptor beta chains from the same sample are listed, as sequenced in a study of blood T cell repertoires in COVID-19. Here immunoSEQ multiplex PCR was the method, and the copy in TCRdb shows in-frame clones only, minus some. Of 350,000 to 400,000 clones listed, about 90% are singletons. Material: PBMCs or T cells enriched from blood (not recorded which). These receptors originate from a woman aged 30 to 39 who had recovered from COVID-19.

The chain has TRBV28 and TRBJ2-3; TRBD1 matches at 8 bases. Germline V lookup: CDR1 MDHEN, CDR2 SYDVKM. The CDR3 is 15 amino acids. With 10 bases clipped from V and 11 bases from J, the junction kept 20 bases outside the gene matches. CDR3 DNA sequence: TGTGCCACCGACAGGGGTCCCGTGCAGGGGTTAGGGCAGTATTTT. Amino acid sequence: CATDRGPVQGLGQYF.

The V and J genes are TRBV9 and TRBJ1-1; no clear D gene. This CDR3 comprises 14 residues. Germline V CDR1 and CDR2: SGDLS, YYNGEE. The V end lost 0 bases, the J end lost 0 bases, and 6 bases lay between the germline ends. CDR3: CASSVVSVNTEAFF. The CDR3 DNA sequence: TGTGCCAGCAGCGTAGTTTCAGTGAACACTGAAGCTTTCTTT.

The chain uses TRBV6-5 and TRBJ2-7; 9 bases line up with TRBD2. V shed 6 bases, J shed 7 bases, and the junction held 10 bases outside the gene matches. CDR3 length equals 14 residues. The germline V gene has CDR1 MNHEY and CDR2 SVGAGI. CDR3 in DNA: TGTGCCAGCAGGACGGCGGGAGGGCCGTTGGAGCAGTACTTC. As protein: CASRTAGGPLEQYF.

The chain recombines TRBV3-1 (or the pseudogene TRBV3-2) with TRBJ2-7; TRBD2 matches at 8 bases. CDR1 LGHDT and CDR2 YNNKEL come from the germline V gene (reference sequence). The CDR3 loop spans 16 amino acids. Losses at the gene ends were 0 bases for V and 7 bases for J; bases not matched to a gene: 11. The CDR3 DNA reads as TGTGCCAGCAGCCAAGATGTGGCTAGCGGGTCGGGAGAGCAGTACTTC. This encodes CASSQDVASGSGEQYF.

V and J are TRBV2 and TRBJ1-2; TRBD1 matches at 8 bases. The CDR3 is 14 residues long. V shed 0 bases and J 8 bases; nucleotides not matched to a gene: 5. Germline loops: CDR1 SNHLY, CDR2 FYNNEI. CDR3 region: CASSEAVDRGGYTF. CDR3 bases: TGTGCCAGCAGTGAAGCAGTTGACAGGGGAGGCTACACCTTC.

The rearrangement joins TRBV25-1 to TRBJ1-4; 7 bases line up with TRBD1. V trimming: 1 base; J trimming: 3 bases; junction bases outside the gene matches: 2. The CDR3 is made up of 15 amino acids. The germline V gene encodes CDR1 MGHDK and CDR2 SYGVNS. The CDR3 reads CASSEWTGSNEKLFF. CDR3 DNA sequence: TGTGCCAGCAGTGAATGGACAGGCTCTAATGAAAAACTGTTTTTT.

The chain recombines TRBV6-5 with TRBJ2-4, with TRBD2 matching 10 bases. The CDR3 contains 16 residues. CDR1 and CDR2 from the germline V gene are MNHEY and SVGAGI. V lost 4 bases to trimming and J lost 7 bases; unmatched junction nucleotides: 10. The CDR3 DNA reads TGTGCCAGCAGTTCCGGACTAGCGGTGCGGTTTAACATTCAGTACTTC. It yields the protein CASSSGLAVRFNIQYF.

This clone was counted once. CDR3 in amino acids: CASTLTGPTEQYF. CDR3 DNA: TGTGCCAGCACCTTGACAGGCCCTACGGAGCAGTACTTC. The rearrangement uses TRBV6-5 and TRBJ2-7; D is possibly TRBD1 (6 bases). Germline loops: CDR1 MNHEY, CDR2 SVGAGI. V shed 7 bases and J shed 7 bases, with 17 bases lying between them. The CDR3 covers 13 residues.